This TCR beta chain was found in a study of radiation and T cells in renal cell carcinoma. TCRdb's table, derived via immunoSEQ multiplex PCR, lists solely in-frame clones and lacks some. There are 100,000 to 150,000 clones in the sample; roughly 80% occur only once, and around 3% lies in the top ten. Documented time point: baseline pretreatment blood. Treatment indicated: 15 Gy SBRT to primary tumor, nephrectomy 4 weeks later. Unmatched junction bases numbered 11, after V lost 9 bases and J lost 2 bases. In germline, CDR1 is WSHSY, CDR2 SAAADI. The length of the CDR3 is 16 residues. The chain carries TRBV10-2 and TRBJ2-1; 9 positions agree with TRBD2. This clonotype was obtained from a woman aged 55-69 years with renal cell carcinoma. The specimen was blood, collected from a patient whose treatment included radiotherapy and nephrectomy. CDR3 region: CASLLAGGRTYNEQFF. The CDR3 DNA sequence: TGCGCCAGTCTTCTTGCGGGAGGGCGAACCTACAATGAGCAGTTCTTC.